This T cell receptor beta chain was sequenced in a study of beta chain features in type 1 diabetes (dated by TCRdb to the late 2010s). With regard to the full study: Mean age, gender distribution, total cell number and subset yield did not differ between patients and healthy donors. Regulatory and stem cell-like memory subsets were isolated from only 8 patients and roughly eight healthy donors, whereas naive and central memory subsets came from all 28 donors. A total of 107,917,701 sorted cells were examined across all samples, and the number of cells per subset was strongly correlated with RNA yield. The study compared the TCRB repertoires of sorted circulating CD4+ T cell subsets in recently diagnosed type 1 diabetes patients with those in matched healthy donors. Study-level results and caveats: Because small numbers of individuals were included in the HLA sub-analyses, any influence of HLA type on TCRB rearrangement was left unresolved. Naive, central memory and regulatory TCRB repertoires appeared more similar among patients than among healthy donors. Because cDNA was sequenced instead of genomic DNA, activated cells with high expression could be over-represented, although the groups did not differ in activation or CD3 levels. In all four CD4+ subsets, TCRB CDR3 length was moderately but significantly shorter in type 1 diabetes patients. At VDJ recombination sites, type 1 diabetes patients had fewer insertions and more deleted nucleotides, which implies abnormalities in thymic rearrangement. PCR might favor shorter templates, but patient and control samples were amplified and corrected together, so any skew would affect both groups equally.

This clone turned up a few times. It lacks a known antigen. Within one base of it there is no much larger clone, and no base qualities were kept. From each donor, a single peripheral blood sample of around 120 mL on average was drawn into heparinised tubes. Naive, central memory, regulatory and stem cell-like memory CD4+ T cells were sorted on a BD FACSAria II using a panel including CD45RO, CCR7, CD25, CD127, CD95 and CD27. All sorted populations exceeded 95% purity. PBMCs were separated immediately by Lymphoprep density gradient centrifugation and were stained directly, without being cultured. So that batch effects would be minimized, each experiment stained and sorted samples in pairs, pairing one healthy donor with one patient. The High Capacity cDNA Reverse Transcription Kit was used to reverse transcribe all of the isolated RNA, meaning that expressed TCRB transcripts were what got sequenced. Naive, central memory and regulatory T cell samples underwent deep immunoSEQ sequencing, averaging about 3.3 million total reads per sample. After sorted cells were lysed in RLT buffer, RNA was extracted with DNase-treated RNeasy Micro or Mini kits, with the choice depending on cell number. To prevent cross-contamination, each cell subset was processed individually, whereas patient and healthy donor samples were processed jointly. Using the immunoSEQ multiplex PCR, TCRB sequences were amplified from cDNA into 87-bp fragments spanning the CDR3 region. Amplicons were sequenced on the Illumina HiSeq platform. On the study's bioinformatics: PCR bias was computationally corrected using synthetic template baselines, reads within Hamming distance 2 were collapsed, and singletons that could not be merged were discarded. Reads were aligned against IMGT to assign V, D and J genes, CDR3 length and insertions or deletions at six rearrangement sites. Within each subset, clonotype counts were normalized to the number of sorted cells before true diversity and Gini coefficients were calculated with the tcR R package. The overlap coefficient, calculated on TCRB nucleotide sequences, was used to quantify repertoire sharing. As a proxy for the pre-selection repertoire, out-of-frame TCRB sequences from naive cells were analyzed. In its TCRdb copy, this immuneACCESS table keeps in-frame sequences only and misses some clones. Where compared with another copy, unresolved V genes explain less than half of these, and the others have no known cause. Clone size and the V and J calls come from that table; the DNA yielded D and trimming. Recorded for this sample are 500,000 to 850,000 clones; around 15% of them occurred a single time. Of the sample, just under 0.04% falls within the top ten clones.

The CDR3 runs 12 residues from the cysteine to the phenylalanine. The kept DNA is CDR3 alone, 36 bases in frame from the first base. Reading the germline V gene gives CDR1 MDHEN and CDR2 SYDVKM. V was cut back by 6 bases and J by 0 bases, leaving a gap of 6 bases between them. The specimen was naive CD4+ T cells from blood. The cell subset or site tag for this specimen amounts to: true naive CD4+ T cells. The sequence was collected from a man aged 18-30 years with type 1 diabetes. The chain is encoded by TRBV28 joined to TRBJ2-7; there is no confident call for the D gene. Read as DNA, the sequence is TGTGCCAGCAGCTGGGGCTCCTACGAGCAGTACTTC. The encoded protein is CASSWGSYEQYF.